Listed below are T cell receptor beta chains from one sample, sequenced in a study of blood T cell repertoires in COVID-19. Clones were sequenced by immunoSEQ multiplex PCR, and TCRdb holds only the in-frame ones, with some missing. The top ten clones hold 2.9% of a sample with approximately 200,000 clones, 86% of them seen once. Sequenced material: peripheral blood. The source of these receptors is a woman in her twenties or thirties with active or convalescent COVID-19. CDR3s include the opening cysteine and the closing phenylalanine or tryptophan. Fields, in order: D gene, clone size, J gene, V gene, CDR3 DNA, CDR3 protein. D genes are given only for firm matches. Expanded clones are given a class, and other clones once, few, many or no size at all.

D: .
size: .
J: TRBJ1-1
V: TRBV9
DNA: TGTGCCAGCAGCCCCAATGCGGGTGAAGCTTTCTTT
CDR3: CASSPNAGEAFF

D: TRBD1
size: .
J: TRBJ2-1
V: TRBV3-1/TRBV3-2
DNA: TGTGCCAGCAGCCCGACAGGGATCCATGAGCAGTTCTTC
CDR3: CASSPTGIHEQFF

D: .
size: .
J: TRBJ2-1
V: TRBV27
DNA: TGTGCCAGCTCACAGTACAATGAGCAGTTCTTC
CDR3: CASSQYNEQFF

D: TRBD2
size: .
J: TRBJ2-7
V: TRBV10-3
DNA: TGTGCCATCAACGGGGGGGGATACGAGCAGTACTTC
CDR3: CAINGGGYEQYF

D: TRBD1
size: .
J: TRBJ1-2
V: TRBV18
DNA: TGTGCCAGCTCACCACCGACCTTCCCGAGGGGGCCCTATGGCTACACCTTC
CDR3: CASSPPTFPRGPYGYTF

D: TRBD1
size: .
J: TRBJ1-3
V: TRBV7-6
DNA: TGTGCCAGCAGCTTGAGACAGGGCACAGGAAACACCATATATTTT
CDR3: CASSLRQGTGNTIYF

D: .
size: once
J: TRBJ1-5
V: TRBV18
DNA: TGTGCCAGCTCACCACGGGGCCCGACTGATCAGCCCCAGCATTTT
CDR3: CASSPRGPTDQPQHF

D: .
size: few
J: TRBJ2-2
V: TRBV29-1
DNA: TGCAGCGTTGTGGGGGGAGCCGGGGAGCTGTTTTTT
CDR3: CSVVGGAGELFF

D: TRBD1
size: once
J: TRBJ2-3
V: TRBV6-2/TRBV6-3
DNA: TGTGCCAGCAGTTACCCTGACAGGGTGGCAGATACGCAGTATTTT
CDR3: CASSYPDRVADTQYF

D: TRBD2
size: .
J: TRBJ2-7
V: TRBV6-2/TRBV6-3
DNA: TGTGCCAGCAGTTACGGGACTAGCGGGGGAACTGGCTACGAGCAGTACTTC
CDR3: CASSYGTSGGTGYEQYF

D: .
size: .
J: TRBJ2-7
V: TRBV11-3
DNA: TGTGCCAGCAGCTTAGCCCCTGGGGGGGAGCAGTACTTC
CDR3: CASSLAPGGEQYF

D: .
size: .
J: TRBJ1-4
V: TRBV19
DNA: TGTGCCAGTATCCCTCGGGGAGGTCACGAAAAACTGTTTTTT
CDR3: CASIPRGGHEKLFF

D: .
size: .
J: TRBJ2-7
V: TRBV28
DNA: TGTGCCAGCAGCTCCTCGGGCTCCTACGAGCAGTACTTC
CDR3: CASSSSGSYEQYF

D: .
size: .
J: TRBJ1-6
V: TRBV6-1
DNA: TGTGCCAGCAGTGAAGTAGGCAGGATCAATTCACCCCTCCACTTT
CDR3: CASSEVGRINSPLHF

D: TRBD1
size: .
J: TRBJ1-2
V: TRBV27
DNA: TGTGCCAGCAGTTTAAACCCCCCCAAGGGGGCGGGCTATGGCTACACCTTC
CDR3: CASSLNPPKGAGYGYTF

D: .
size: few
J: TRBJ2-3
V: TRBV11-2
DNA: TGTGCCAGCAGCTGGGAGAGCCGCACAGATACGCAGTATTTT
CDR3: CASSWESRTDTQYF

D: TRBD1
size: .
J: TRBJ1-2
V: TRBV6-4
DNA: TGTGCCAGCAGGAATCGGGACAGGGGCGGCTACACCTTC
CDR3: CASRNRDRGGYTF

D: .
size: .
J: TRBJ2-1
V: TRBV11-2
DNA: TGTGCCAGCAGCTTCCCTTCGGGTAGCGGAGGGAGCTCCTACAATGAGCAGTTCTTC
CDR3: CASSFPSGSGGSSYNEQFF

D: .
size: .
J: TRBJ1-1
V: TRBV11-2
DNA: TGTGCCAGCAGCTTAGGGACAGCGAACCTGAACACTGAAGCTTTCTTT
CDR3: CASSLGTANLNTEAFF

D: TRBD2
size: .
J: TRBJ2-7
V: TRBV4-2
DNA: TGTGCCAGCAGCCAGTCTAGCGGGGGGGCCTCCTACGAGCAGTACTTC
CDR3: CASSQSSGGASYEQYF